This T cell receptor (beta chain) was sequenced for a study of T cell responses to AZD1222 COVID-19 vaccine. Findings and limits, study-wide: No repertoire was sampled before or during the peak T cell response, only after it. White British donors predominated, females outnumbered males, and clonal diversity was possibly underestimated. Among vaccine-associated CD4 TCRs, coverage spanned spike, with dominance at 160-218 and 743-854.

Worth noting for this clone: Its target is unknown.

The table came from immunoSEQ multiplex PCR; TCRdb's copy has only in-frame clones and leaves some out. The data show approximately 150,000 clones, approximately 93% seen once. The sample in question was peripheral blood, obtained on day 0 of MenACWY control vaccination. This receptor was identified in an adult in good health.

Here the CDR3 reads CASSPDSFREASFSQPQHF. CDR3 in DNA: TGTGCCAGCAGTCCCGATTCTTTCCGGGAAGCCTCCTTTAGTCAGCCCCAGCATTTT. The chain joins TRBV28 to TRBJ1-5; no definite D call. The V gene lost 5 bases and the J gene lost 6 bases, with 29 bases spanning the gap. Germline V lookup: CDR1 MDHEN, CDR2 SYDVKM. The CDR3 totals 19 residues.